This T cell receptor beta chain is from a study of cytomegalovirus exposure and HLA in healthy donors. The V gene end was trimmed by 6 bases and the J gene end by 7 bases; junction bases not matched to a gene: 8. CDR3 length equals 15 residues. Germline V gives CDR1 MDHEN, CDR2 SYDVKM. This clone was seen a few times. Its antigen is unidentified. Study-level findings and limits: The classifier reportedly diagnosed cytomegalovirus status with high specificity and sensitivity. Later analysis indicated greater clonal expansion among HLA-associated TCR beta chains than among equally common other chains.

PCR primers comprised 60 Vbeta and 13 Jbeta primers. Here immunoSEQ multiplex PCR was the method, and the copy in TCRdb shows in-frame clones only, minus some. The sample consists of tens of thousands of clones, 81% of them appearing once. Sequencing was performed on PBMCs. The sequence was obtained from a girl aged 2 to 10 in good health and CMV-seropositive. The chain recombines TRBV28 with TRBJ2-1, with 11 bases that match TRBD2. The CDR3 region has the DNA TGTGCCAGCAGGGACACTAGCGGGAGACCGAATGAGCAGTTCTTC. Its translation is CASRDTSGRPNEQFF.